This TCR beta chain emerged from a study of glioma-infiltrating T cells. TCR alpha and beta CDR3 regions were amplified from RNA using iRepertoire nested multiplex PCR. For one-step reverse transcription and amplification, 100-400 ng of tissue mRNA or PBMC total RNA was used. TCRdb re-called the multiplex PCR reads through MiXCR, storing one row per CDR3 protein. The table includes about 130,000 distinct CDR3 sequences, 24% detected once. Germline CDR1 reads KGHDR; CDR2 reads SFDVKD. The J segment lost 6 bases and the V segment lost 3 bases, leaving 5 bases of the junction unmatched. The CDR3 has 14 residues. This clonotype was seen only a few times. Its antigen is still unknown. Overall study findings and caveats: Tissue-blood divergence was below expectation in non-neoplastic patients, above in gliomas. Tissue and blood shared very few CDR3 sequences.

Sequenced sample: glioma tissue, nonneoplastic brain tissue, or PBMCs (not recorded which). The chain has TRBV24-1 and TRBJ2-3, with 7 bases matching TRBD1. This clonotype was sampled from a human donor with low-grade glioma or glioblastoma, undergoing nonglioma brain surgery, or in good health (not recorded which). The chain's CDR3 is CATSDPGGSDTQYF. The CDR3 DNA is TGTGCCACCAGTGATCCAGGGGGTTCGGATACGCAGTATTTT.